This T cell receptor beta chain is drawn from a study of cytomegalovirus exposure and HLA in healthy donors. This CDR3 comprises 15 residues. CDR1 and CDR2 from the germline V gene are SGHTA and FQGNSA. J was trimmed by 5 bases and V by 5 bases; bases with no gene match: 4. Findings and limits, study-wide: Rare TCR sequences dominated, though some public TCRs recurred in many donors. In vitro work confirmed that a few CMV-associated chains recognize CMV antigens.

Worth noting for this clone: Its target is not known.

PCR was performed using 60 Vbeta and 13 Jbeta primers. TCRdb's table, derived via immunoSEQ multiplex PCR, lists solely in-frame clones and lacks some. The sample lists approximately 200,000 clones, 79% occurring once. The sample comprised PBMCs. The chain combines TRBV7-2 with TRBJ2-3; 13 bases are a match to TRBD2. The clonotype comes from a girl aged 5-17 years in good health and CMV-seropositive. CDR3 bases: TGTGCCAGCAGCACTAGCGGGGGGGCCGGAGATACGCAGTATTTT. Its translation is CASSTSGGAGDTQYF.